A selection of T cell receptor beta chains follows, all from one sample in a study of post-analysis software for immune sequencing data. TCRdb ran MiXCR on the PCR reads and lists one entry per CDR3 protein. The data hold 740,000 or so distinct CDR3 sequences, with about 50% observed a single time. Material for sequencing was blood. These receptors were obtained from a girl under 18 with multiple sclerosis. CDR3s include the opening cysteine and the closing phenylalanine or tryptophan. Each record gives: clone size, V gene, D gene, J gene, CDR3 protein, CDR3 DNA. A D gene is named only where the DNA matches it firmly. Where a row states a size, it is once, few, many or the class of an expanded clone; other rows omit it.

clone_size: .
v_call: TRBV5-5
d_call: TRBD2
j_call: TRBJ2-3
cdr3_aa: CASSSQLAGAPDTQYF
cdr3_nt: TGTGCCAGCAGCTCCCAACTAGCGGGGGCCCCAGATACGCAGTATTTT

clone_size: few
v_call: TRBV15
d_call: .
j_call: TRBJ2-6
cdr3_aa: CATSEFSGANVLTF
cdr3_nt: TGTGCCACCAGCGAATTCTCTGGGGCCAACGTCCTGACTTTC

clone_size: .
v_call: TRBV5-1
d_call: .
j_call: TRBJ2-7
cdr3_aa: CASSPVRTSYEQYF
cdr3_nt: TGCGCCAGCAGCCCGGTTAGGACCTCCTACGAGCAGTACTTC

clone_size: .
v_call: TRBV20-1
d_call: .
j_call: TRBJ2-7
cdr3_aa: CSAGRATYEQYF
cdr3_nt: TGCAGTGCAGGGCGGGCCACCTACGAGCAGTACTTC

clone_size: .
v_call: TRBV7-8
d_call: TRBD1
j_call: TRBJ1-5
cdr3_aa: CASSLVRDRVLPQHF
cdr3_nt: TGTGCCAGTAGCTTAGTCCGGGACAGGGTTTTGCCCCAGCATTTT

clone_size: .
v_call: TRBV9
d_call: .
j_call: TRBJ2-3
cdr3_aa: CASSPGWTDTQYF
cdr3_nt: TGTGCCAGCAGCCCGGGGTGGACAGATACGCAGTATTTT

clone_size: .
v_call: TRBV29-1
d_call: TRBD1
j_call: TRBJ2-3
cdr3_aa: CSAAQGADTQYF
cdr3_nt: TGCAGCGCTGCACAGGGGGCAGATACGCAGTATTTT

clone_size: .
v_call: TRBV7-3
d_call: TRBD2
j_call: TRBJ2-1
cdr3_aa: CASSPLTSGRLNEQFF
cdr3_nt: TGTGCCAGCAGCCCACTGACTAGCGGGAGGTTAAATGAGCAGTTCTTC

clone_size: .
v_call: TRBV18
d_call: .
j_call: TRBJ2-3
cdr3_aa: CASSPAGQSDTQYF
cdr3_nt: TGTGCCAGCTCACCCGCGGGACAGTCAGATACGCAGTATTTT

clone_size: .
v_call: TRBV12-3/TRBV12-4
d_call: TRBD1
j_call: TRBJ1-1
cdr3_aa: CASSIPGQGGKAFF
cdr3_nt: TGTGCCAGCAGTATTCCGGGACAGGGGGGAAAAGCTTTCTTT

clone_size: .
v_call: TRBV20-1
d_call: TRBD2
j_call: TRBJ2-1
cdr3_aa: CSAPRTSGSYNEQFF
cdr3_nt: TGCAGTGCTCCTCGGACTAGCGGGTCCTACAATGAGCAGTTCTTC

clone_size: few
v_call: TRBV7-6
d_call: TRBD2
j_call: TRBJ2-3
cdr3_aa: CASSLDAGGSTDTQYF
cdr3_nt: TGTGCCAGCAGCTTAGACGCGGGAGGGAGCACAGATACGCAGTATTTT

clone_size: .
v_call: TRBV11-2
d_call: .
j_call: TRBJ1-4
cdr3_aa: CASSLDPAGRNEKLFF
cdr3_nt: TGTGCCAGCAGCTTAGATCCGGCAGGGCGAAATGAAAAACTGTTTTTT

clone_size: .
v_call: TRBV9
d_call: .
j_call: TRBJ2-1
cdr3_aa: CASSATASFLSEQFF
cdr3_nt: TGTGCCAGCAGCGCCACAGCCTCGTTCCTTAGCGAGCAGTTCTTC

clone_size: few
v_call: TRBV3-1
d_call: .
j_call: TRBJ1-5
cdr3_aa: CASSQDSTRGQPQHF
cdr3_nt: TGTGCCAGCAGCCAAGATTCAACCCGGGGCCAGCCCCAGCATTTT

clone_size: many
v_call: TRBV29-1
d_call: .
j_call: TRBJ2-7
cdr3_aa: CSVGDPYEQYF
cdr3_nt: TGCAGCGTAGGGGATCCCTACGAGCAGTACTTC

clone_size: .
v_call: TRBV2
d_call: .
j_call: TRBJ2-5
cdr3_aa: CASSWDTRETQYF
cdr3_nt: TGTGCCAGCAGCTGGGACACCCGAGAGACCCAGTACTTC

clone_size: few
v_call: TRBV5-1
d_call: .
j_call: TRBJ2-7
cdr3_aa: CASSLEGRTYEQYF
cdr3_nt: TGCGCCAGCAGCTTGGAGGGACGGACCTACGAGCAGTACTTC

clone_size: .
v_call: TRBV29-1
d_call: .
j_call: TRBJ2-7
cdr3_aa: CSVLGQLYEQYF
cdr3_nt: TGCAGCGTTCTAGGACAGCTCTACGAGCAGTACTTC

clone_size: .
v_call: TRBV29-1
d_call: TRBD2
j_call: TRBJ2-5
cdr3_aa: CSVDQAGGQLGETQYF
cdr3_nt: TGCAGCGTGGATCAAGCGGGGGGGCAACTGGGGGAGACCCAGTACTTC

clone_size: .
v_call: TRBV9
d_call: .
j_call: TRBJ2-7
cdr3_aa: CASSVGTVAYEQYF
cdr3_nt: TGTGCCAGCAGCGTTGGGACGGTGGCCTACGAGCAGTACTTC

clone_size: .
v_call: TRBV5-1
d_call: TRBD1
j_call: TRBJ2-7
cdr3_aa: CASSLPDRGVEQYF
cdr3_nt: TGCGCCAGCAGCTTACCCGACAGGGGCGTCGAGCAGTACTTC

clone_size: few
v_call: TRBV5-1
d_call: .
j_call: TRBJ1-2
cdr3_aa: CASTGGNYGYTF
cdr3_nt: TGCGCCAGCACTGGGGGCAACTATGGCTACACCTTC

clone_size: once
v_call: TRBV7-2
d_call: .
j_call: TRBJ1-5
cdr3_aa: CASSLGVTSNQPQHF
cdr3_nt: TGTGCCAGCAGCTTAGGGGTGACTAGCAATCAGCCCCAGCATTTT

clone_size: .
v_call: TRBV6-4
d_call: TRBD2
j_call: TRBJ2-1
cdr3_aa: CASSVLAGRFGEQFF
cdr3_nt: TGTGCCAGCAGTGTCCTAGCGGGAAGGTTTGGTGAGCAGTTCTTC

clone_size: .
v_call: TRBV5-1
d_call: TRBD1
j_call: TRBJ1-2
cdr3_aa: CASSPGPDRGHGYTF
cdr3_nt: TGCGCCAGCAGCCCCGGCCCGGACAGGGGGCATGGCTACACCTTC

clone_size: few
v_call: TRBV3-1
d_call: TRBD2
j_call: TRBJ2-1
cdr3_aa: CASSQEGRAHEQFF
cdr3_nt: TGTGCCAGCAGCCAAGAAGGGAGGGCCCATGAGCAGTTCTTC

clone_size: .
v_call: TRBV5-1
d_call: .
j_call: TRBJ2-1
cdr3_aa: CASSLGGTSPNYNEQFF
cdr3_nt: TGCGCCAGCAGCTTGGGAGGAACTAGTCCCAACTACAATGAGCAGTTCTTC

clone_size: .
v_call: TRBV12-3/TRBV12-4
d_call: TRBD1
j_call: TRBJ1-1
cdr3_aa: CASSPLGTGGLAFF
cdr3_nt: TGTGCCAGCAGTCCTCTCGGGACAGGGGGGCTGGCTTTCTTT

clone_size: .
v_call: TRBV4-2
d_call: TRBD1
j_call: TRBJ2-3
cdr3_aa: CASSQRWTGQNTDTQYF
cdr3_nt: TGTGCCAGCAGCCAAAGGTGGACAGGGCAGAACACAGATACGCAGTATTTT

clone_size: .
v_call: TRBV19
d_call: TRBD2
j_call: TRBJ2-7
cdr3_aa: CASSIQAGRTSEQYF
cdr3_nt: TGTGCCAGTAGTATCCAAGCGGGAAGGACCTCCGAGCAGTACTTC

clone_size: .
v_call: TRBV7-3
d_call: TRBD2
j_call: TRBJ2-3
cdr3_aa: CASSKAGGSQDTQYF
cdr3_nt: TGTGCCAGCAGCAAAGCGGGAGGTAGTCAAGATACGCAGTATTTT

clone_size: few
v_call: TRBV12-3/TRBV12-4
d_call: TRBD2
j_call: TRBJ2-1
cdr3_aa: CASTGGNEQFF
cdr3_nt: TGTGCCAGCACGGGGGGGAATGAGCAGTTCTTC

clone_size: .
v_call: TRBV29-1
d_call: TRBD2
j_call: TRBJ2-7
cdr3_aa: CSVELAGVYYEQYF
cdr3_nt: TGCAGCGTTGAGCTAGCGGGAGTTTACTACGAGCAGTACTTC

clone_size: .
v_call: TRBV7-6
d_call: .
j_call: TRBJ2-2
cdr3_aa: CASSLSLAKGTGELFF
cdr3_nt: TGTGCCAGCAGCTTATCATTGGCAAAGGGCACCGGGGAGCTGTTTTTT

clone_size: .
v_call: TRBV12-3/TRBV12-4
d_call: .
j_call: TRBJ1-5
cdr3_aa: CASSLRGMGGNQPQHF
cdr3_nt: TGTGCCAGCAGTTTGAGGGGTATGGGTGGCAATCAGCCCCAGCATTTT

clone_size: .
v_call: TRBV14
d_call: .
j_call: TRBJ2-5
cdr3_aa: CASSPGVSRGSWETQYF
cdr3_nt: TGTGCCAGCAGCCCGGGTGTGAGTCGGGGGTCCTGGGAGACCCAGTACTTC

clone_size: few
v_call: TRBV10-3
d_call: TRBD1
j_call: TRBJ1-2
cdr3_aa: CAISVLGQGVDGYTF
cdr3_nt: TGTGCCATCAGTGTCTTGGGACAGGGGGTAGATGGCTACACCTTC

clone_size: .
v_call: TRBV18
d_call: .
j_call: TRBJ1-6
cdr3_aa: CASSAQSDSPLHF
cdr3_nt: TGTGCCAGCTCAGCCCAGTCTGATTCACCCCTCCACTTT

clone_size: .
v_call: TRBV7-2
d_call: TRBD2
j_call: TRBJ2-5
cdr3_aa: CASSLEGDGQTSGVETQYF
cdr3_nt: TGTGCCAGCAGCTTAGAGGGGGACGGGCAGACTAGCGGGGTGGAGACCCAGTACTTC